These 24 T cell receptor beta chains were sequenced from one sample in a study of cytomegalovirus exposure and HLA in healthy donors (dated by TCRdb to about 2017). Receptor amplification or capture employed the immunoSEQ multiplex PCR assay. For the multiplex PCR, a mixture combining 60 forward primers for TCR Vbeta segments and 13 reverse primers for TCR Jbeta segments was used. This immuneACCESS table, as held by TCRdb, lists in-frame sequences with V and J called but not all clones. Of the missing ones, under half trace to an unresolved V gene in checked studies; the others have no known cause. Recorded for this sample are some 97,000 clones; 75% to 85% of them occurred a single time. The ten largest clones capture 4.1% of the sample. Sequenced: PBMCs. These receptor sequences come from a female donor in good health and CMV-seropositive.

V usage is TRBV2 and J usage is TRBJ1-5, with D possibly TRBD1 on 5 matching bases. V shed 6 bases and J shed 5 bases, with 8 bases lying between them. The V gene's germline CDR1 is SNHLY and CDR2 FYNNEI. The CDR3 spans 12 residues. CDR3 DNA: TGTGCCAGCAGCCAGACAGATCAGCCCCAGCATTTT. Translation: CASSQTDQPQHF.

V and J are TRBV5-1 and TRBJ1-2, with TRBD1 matching 8 bases. Germline values: CDR1 SGHRS, CDR2 YFSETQ. CDR3 length: 14 amino acids. The V gene end was trimmed by 1 base and the J gene end by 5 bases; junction bases not matched to a gene: 4. Written as DNA, the CDR3 is TGCGCCAGCAGCTTGCCTGACAGGGGATATGGCTACACCTTC. Its translation: CASSLPDRGYGYTF.

The chain is built from TRBV19 and TRBJ1-4; 7 bases align to TRBD1. V shed 6 bases, J shed 8 bases, and the junction held 9 bases outside the gene matches. This CDR3 has 14 amino acids. Germline V gene lookup returns CDR1 LNHDA and CDR2 SQIVND (reference sequence). CDR3 nucleotides: TGTGCCAGTAGCGATATACAGGGGAGGGAAAAACTGTTTTTT. It encodes CASSDIQGREKLFF.

This sequence joins TRBV2 and TRBJ2-5; 7 nucleotides match TRBD1. CDR1 SNHLY and CDR2 FYNNEI come from the germline V gene. Germline trimming cut 3 bases from V and 4 bases from J; bases unmatched to any gene: 5. CDR3 length equals 14 residues. CDR3 region: CASSDPGGIETQYF. DNA of the CDR3: TGTGCCAGCAGTGACCCAGGGGGAATAGAGACCCAGTACTTC.

This clone was observed a handful of times. The chain combines TRBV19 with TRBJ1-1; TRBD1 is a possible D gene (6 bases). Trimming shortened V by 5 bases and J by 1 base, and 17 bases separated the two germline ends. The germline V gene encodes CDR1 LNHDA and CDR2 SQIVND (reference sequence). The CDR3 extends over 16 amino acids. CDR3 nucleotides: TGTGCCAGTAGTCCCCGGTGGGGGGGGCCGAACACTGAAGCTTTCTTT. The encoded protein is CASSPRWGGPNTEAFF. Variable domain in full (rest from reference TRBV19 and TRBJ1-1): DGGITQSPKYLFRKEGQNVTLSCEQNLNHDAMYWYRQDPGQGLRLIYYSQIVNDFQKGDIAEGYSVSREKKESFPLTVTSAQKNPTAFYLCASSPRWGGPNTEAFFGQGTRLTVV.

The rearrangement uses TRBV13 and TRBJ2-1; no clear D. The germline V and J ends were trimmed by 1 base and 8 bases, with 6 bases remaining between them. The CDR3 is 12 amino acids. Germline lookup yields CDR1 PRHDT and CDR2 FYEKMQ (reference sequence). The CDR3 sequence: CASSLELDEQFF. In DNA form, the CDR3 reads TGTGCCAGCAGCTTAGAGCTCGATGAGCAGTTCTTC. The full variable domain, with the rest looked up from reference TRBV13 and TRBJ2-1, is AAGVIQSPRHLIKEKRETATLKCYPIPRHDTVYWYQQGPGQDPQFLISFYEKMQSDKGSIPDRFSAQQFSDYHSELNMSSLELGDSALYFCASSLELDEQFFGPGTRLTVL.

The genes are TRBV6-5 and TRBJ1-1; weak D call: TRBD1 (6 bases). With 2 bases removed from V and 5 bases from J, the gap between germline ends came to 12 bases. The CDR3 totals 14 residues. The germline V gene encodes CDR1 MNHEY and CDR2 SVGAGI. The CDR3 spells CASSYGGARTEAFF. The CDR3 nucleotides read TGTGCCAGCAGTTACGGGGGGGCTCGGACTGAAGCTTTCTTT.

This rearrangement joins TRBV27 to TRBJ2-3; TRBD1 matches at 9 bases. This CDR3 has 14 amino acids. The V gene's germline CDR1 is MNHEY and CDR2 SMNVEV (reference sequence). V lost 4 bases to trimming and J lost 6 bases; unmatched junction nucleotides: 5. This CDR3 is CASSSQGASDTQYF. CDR3 nucleotide sequence: TGTGCCAGCAGTTCACAGGGGGCATCGGATACGCAGTATTTT.

The V call is TRBV18, the J call TRBJ1-5; 7 nucleotides agree with TRBD1. The CDR3 loop spans 14 amino acids. V lost 4 bases and J lost 4; bases outside the gene matches: 4. Germline values: CDR1 KGHSH, CDR2 LQKENI. CDR3 DNA sequence: TGTGCCAGCTCACGAGACAGGGTGAATCAGCCCCAGCATTTT. Protein sequence: CASSRDRVNQPQHF.

The J gene is TRBJ2-7, the V gene TRBV30, with D possibly matching TRBD1 (7 bases). Germline V gene sequence: CDR1 GTSNPN, CDR2 SVGIG (reference sequence). CDR3 length equals 17 residues. V was shortened by 0 bases and J by 0 bases, with 18 bases between the two germline ends. The CDR3 spells CAWSVGRRTGRSYEQYF. CDR3 DNA sequence: TGTGCCTGGAGTGTAGGGAGGAGGACAGGCCGCTCCTACGAGCAGTACTTC.

This clone showed up just a few times. V and J are TRBV7-2 and TRBJ2-1; TRBD2 agrees at 11 bases. The CDR3 is 16 residues long. J gave up 2 bases and V 5 bases, and 5 bases lay outside the gene matches. Germline V gene sequence: CDR1 SGHTA, CDR2 FQGNSA. CDR3 nucleotides: TGTGCCAGCAGCCCCCTAGCGGGGGGACCCTACAATGAGCAGTTCTTC. Amino acid sequence: CASSPLAGGPYNEQFF.

CDR3 amino acids: CASSNRAPGIYEQYF. The CDR3 bases are TGTGCCAGTAGTAATCGGGCACCGGGGATTTACGAGCAGTACTTC. The gene calls are TRBV19 and TRBJ2-7; the D gene is possibly TRBD2 (5 bases). V lost 4 bases and J lost 4, with 17 bases in between. The CDR3 covers 15 residues. Germline V lookup: CDR1 LNHDA, CDR2 SQIVND (reference sequence).

This rearrangement joins TRBV7-8 to TRBJ1-2, with TRBD1 matching 8 bases. The CDR3 sequence is 14 residues long. Germline trimming cut 10 bases from V and 6 bases from J; bases unmatched to any gene: 13. The germline V gene encodes CDR1 SGHVS and CDR2 FQNEAQ. As DNA, the CDR3 is TGTGCCACCAGGACTCCGGACAGGGCGGATGGCTACACCTTC. Its translation: CATRTPDRADGYTF.

V gene TRBV28 combines with J gene TRBJ2-3; 8 bases are a match to TRBD1. Germline values: CDR1 MDHEN, CDR2 SYDVKM. Losses at the gene ends were 6 bases for V and 11 bases for J; bases not matched to a gene: 13. This CDR3 has 14 residues. The CDR3 DNA sequence: TGTGCCAGCAGCCGGACAGGGAGAGTCCACCAGCAGTATTTT. Its translation: CASSRTGRVHQQYF.

Concerning this clone itself: One end of the junction fails to match germline, which may point to a read error. The chain uses TRBV7-9 and TRBJ1-4, with D possibly matching TRBD1 (5 bases). Germline V gene sequence: CDR1 SEHNR, CDR2 FQNEAQ (reference sequence). This CDR3 contains 17 residues. CDR3 coding DNA: TGTTCCAGCAGCTTATTTCAGGGCCCTGCAACTAATGAAAAACTGTTTTTT. Residues: CSSSLFQGPATNEKLFF.

This clone appeared once. The chain recombines TRBV30 with TRBJ1-5, with 7 positions matching TRBD1. Per germline, CDR1 GTSNPN and CDR2 SVGIG (reference sequence). V was pared by 0 bases and J by 4 bases, with 6 bases of the junction left unmatched. The CDR3 sequence is 15 residues long. The CDR3 is CAWSVGDRTNQPQHF. DNA for the CDR3: TGTGCCTGGAGTGTAGGGGACAGAACTAATCAGCCCCAGCATTTT.

This rearrangement joins TRBV19 to TRBJ1-5, with D possibly TRBD1 on 5 matching bases. Germline-derived CDR1 and CDR2 are LNHDA and SQIVND (reference sequence). The V gene lost 6 bases and the J gene lost 7 bases, with 13 bases spanning the gap. The length of the CDR3 is 13 residues. The CDR3 DNA sequence: TGTGCCAGTAGCCCTTTGCGGGACCAGCCCCAGCATTTT. It codes for CASSPLRDQPQHF.

This rearrangement joins TRBV11-2 to TRBJ2-5; D possibly corresponds to TRBD2 (6 bases). Trimming removed 4 bases at V and 9 bases at J, with 18 bases between. CDR3 length: 14 amino acids. Per the germline V gene, CDR1 is SGHAT and CDR2 is FQNNGV. The CDR3 nucleotides are TGTGCCAGCAGCTCCCTTCGACTAGGGGCGGCCCAGTACTTC. Translated: CASSSLRLGAAQYF. Together with reference TRBV11-2 and TRBJ2-5, the CDR3 gives the full variable domain: EAGVAQSPRYKIIEKRQSVAFWCNPISGHATLYWYQQILGQGPKLLIQFQNNGVVDDSQLPKDRFSAERLKGVDSTLKIQPAKLEDSAVYLCASSSLRLGAAQYFGPGTRLLVL.

This chain uses TRBV27 with TRBJ1-1; no clear D gene. CDR1 is MNHEY, CDR2 SMNVEV, per germline (reference sequence). The CDR3 sequence is 13 residues long. V lost 7 bases, J lost 2 bases, and 11 bases lay in between. CDR3: CASMESGNTEAFF. The CDR3, as DNA: TGTGCCAGCATGGAGTCGGGAAACACTGAAGCTTTCTTT.

This clone appeared a few times. CDR3 sequence: CASSDGGFGGDEQFF. The CDR3 DNA reads TGTGCCAGCAGCGACGGGGGGTTTGGTGGGGATGAGCAGTTCTTC. The V call is TRBV11-2, the J call TRBJ2-1; the match to TRBD2 covers 7 bases. The CDR3 is 15 amino acids. CDR1 is SGHAT, CDR2 FQNNGV, per germline. The trim removed 5 bases at V and 8 bases at J, leaving 12 bases unmatched.

This clone was counted a few times. The chain combines TRBV7-2 with TRBJ2-3, with TRBD2 as a possible D gene (6 bases). V was clipped by 1 base and J by 2 bases, with 10 bases between them. The germline V gene has CDR1 SGHTA and CDR2 FQGNSA. The CDR3 length is 15 residues. The CDR3, as DNA: TGTGCCAGCAGCTTAGTAGCGGATTCCACAGATACGCAGTATTTT. As protein: CASSLVADSTDTQYF.

This clone was counted between two and nine times. The chain couples TRBV16 to TRBJ1-5; D remains ambiguous. CDR1 KGHSY and CDR2 FQNENV come from the germline V gene. The CDR3 extends over 16 amino acids. The V and J ends lost 2 bases and 1 base respectively, with 12 bases between them. The CDR3 coding sequence is TGTGCCAGCAGCCAAAATTTTCCTGGCAGCAATCAGCCCCAGCATTTT. It encodes CASSQNFPGSNQPQHF.

The rearrangement uses TRBV7-8 and TRBJ2-7; TRBD2 might be the D (7 bases). V was clipped by 1 base and J by 0 bases, with 13 bases between them. Germline-derived CDR1 and CDR2 are SGHVS and FQNEAQ. There are 16 residues in the CDR3. DNA for the CDR3: TGTGCCAGCAGCTTAGGGGGGGGCGGGAGCTCCTACGAGCAGTACTTC. As protein: CASSLGGGGSSYEQYF.

The chain employs TRBV5-6 and TRBJ1-4; maybe TRBD1 (6 bases). The germline V gene encodes CDR1 SGHDT and CDR2 YYEEEE. Trimming cost V 2 bases and J 0 bases, with 11 bases left between them. The CDR3 runs to 16 residues. CDR3 bases: TGTGCCAGCAGCTTTCGAGGGGGGGCAACTAATGAAAAACTGTTTTTT. It translates to CASSFRGGATNEKLFF.